The 10 T cell receptor beta chains given below trace back to one sample, sequenced in a study of T-cell memory formation after mild COVID-19. From the 5' RACE reads, TCRdb called clonotypes with MiXCR, one entry per CDR3 protein. The table has around 310,000 distinct CDR3 sequences, 15% seen once; the top ten hold around 24%. Sequencing was performed on PBMCs or a T cell subset sorted from them (not recorded which). Receptors were obtained from a man in his late teens or twenties who had mild COVID-19 (a few samples of this study predate the infection). Cell type and time point are not known.

The CDR3 protein is CASSFGPGDETQYF. Written as DNA, the CDR3 is TGTGCCAGCAGTTTTGGGCCGGGGGACGAGACCCAGTACTTC. The chain carries TRBV27 and TRBJ2-5; D possibly corresponds to TRBD2 (6 bases). Germline V CDR1 and CDR2: MNHEY, SMNVEV (reference sequence). Deletions cut 3 bases from V and 5 bases from J, with 13 bases between. The length of the CDR3 is 14 residues.

The V and J genes are TRBV20-1 and TRBJ1-4, with D possibly TRBD1 on 5 matching bases. Per the germline V gene, CDR1 is DFQATT and CDR2 is SNEGSKA (reference sequence). The CDR3 contains 14 residues. Trimming removed 1 base from V and 6 bases from J, with 12 bases in between. CDR3 bases: TGCAGTGCTAGAGTGGCCGGGGCTGATGAAAAACTGTTTTTT. Translation gives CSARVAGADEKLFF.

This clonotype appeared many times. This rearrangement joins TRBV4-3 to TRBJ2-1, with a weak D call TRBD1 (6 bases). CDR3 length: 13 residues. Trimming pared 0 bases from V and 6 bases from J, leaving 6 bases between. Germline V gives CDR1 LGHNA, CDR2 YSLEER. The chain's CDR3 is CASSQEQGNEQFF. DNA of the CDR3: TGCGCCAGCAGCCAAGAACAGGGCAATGAGCAGTTCTTC.

CDR3 coding DNA: TGTGCCAGCAGTTACAGACTAGCGGTTCGAAATACGCAGTATTTT. This translates into CASSYRLAVRNTQYF. V and J are TRBV6-5 and TRBJ2-3; TRBD2 matches at 9 bases. This CDR3 comprises 15 residues. Trimming cost V 2 bases and J 7 bases; bases outside gene matches: 7. Per the germline V gene, CDR1 is MNHEY and CDR2 is SVGAGI.

This clonotype was detected many times. This chain uses TRBV15 with TRBJ1-1; a possible D gene is TRBD1 (5 bases). CDR1 and CDR2 (germline): LNHNV, YYDKDF (reference sequence). CDR3 length: 16 amino acids. Trimming pared 0 bases from V and 5 bases from J, leaving 16 bases between. CDR3 sequence: CATSRDLVVGGTEAFF. The DNA for the CDR3 is TGTGCCACCAGCAGAGATCTGGTGGTCGGGGGTACTGAAGCTTTCTTT.

This clonotype was seen more than once but under ten times. J is TRBJ2-7 and V is TRBV5-1; 7 bases match TRBD1. The CDR3 spans 15 residues. Germline values: CDR1 SGHRS, CDR2 YFSETQ. After removal of 2 bases from V and 2 bases from J, the junction contained 7 bases not matched to a gene. DNA for the CDR3: TGCGCCAGCAGCTTATCCACAGGGGTGGCCTACGAGCAGTACTTC. Translation: CASSLSTGVAYEQYF.

The chain recombines TRBV6-5 with TRBJ1-6, with D possibly matching TRBD1 (5 bases). The CDR3 is made up of 19 amino acids. Germline CDR1 and CDR2: MNHEY and SVGAGI. V was trimmed by 4 bases and J by 0 bases, leaving 19 bases between them. The chain's CDR3 is CASSFTATGGSSYNSPLHF. The CDR3 DNA reads TGTGCCAGCAGTTTTACCGCGACCGGGGGGAGCTCCTATAATTCACCCCTCCACTTT.

The chain combines TRBV4-1 with TRBJ1-2; D remains unclear. Germline values: CDR1 MGHRA, CDR2 YSYEKL. Trimming left V 0 bases short and J 0 bases short, with 11 bases between. This CDR3 contains 16 residues. CDR3 nucleotides: TGCGCCAGCAGCCAAGAAGTAGTGGGAGCTAACTATGGCTACACCTTC. This gives the protein CASSQEVVGANYGYTF.

The table lists this clonotype with a few counts. The genes are TRBV6-5 and TRBJ2-7; the D gene is possibly TRBD1 (6 bases). Germline values: CDR1 MNHEY, CDR2 SVGAGI. The CDR3 contains 14 residues. V dropped 6 bases and J dropped 7 bases, with 19 bases sitting between them. The CDR3 DNA reads TGTGCCAGCAGCCCAGGGGATATTGGTGGAGAGCAGTACGTC. It codes for CASSPGDIGGEQYV.

This clonotype appeared many times. The J gene is TRBJ2-7, the V gene TRBV5-1; possibly TRBD2 for D (5 bases). Trimming removed 1 base at V and 5 bases at J, with 19 bases between. Germline V lookup: CDR1 SGHRS, CDR2 YFSETQ. This CDR3 is built from 16 residues. The CDR3 coding sequence is TGCGCCAGCAGCTTGTCGGATACGTCCGGGGTCGACGAGCAGTACTTC. This codes for CASSLSDTSGVDEQYF.